This T cell receptor (beta chain) was identified in a study of blood T cells in healthy people across ages (dated by TCRdb to about 2015). For the wider study: In model experiments, template switching captured about one uniquely barcoded TCR beta cDNA molecule for every two T cells. To track age-related changes in TCR beta repertoire diversity, the study relied on deep sequencing normalized with unique cDNA molecular identifiers. The donors were split into four age groups: young (average about 16 years), middle-aged (about 40), aged (62) and long-lived (more than 80). To avoid experimental bias, donors of different ages were distributed randomly across sequencing lanes. Two additional independent replicas of 1 million unique cDNA reads from the same blood draw were analyzed for two donors (one aged 18 to 30 and one aged 80 or older). Results the study describes overall, beyond this receptor: Compared with the aged group, the long-lived group had more naive CD4+ T cells, fewer expanded clones and increased TCR diversity, a pattern suggesting age selection. Because the CMV infection status of the donors was unknown, age-related changes in expanded clonotypes may potentially have been confounded. As age increased, observed TCR beta diversity per million T cells dropped in a roughly linear way, and a significant reduction was already evident by age 40. Since profiling was done on bulk unsorted PBMCs, naive and antigen-experienced compartments could not be conclusively compared. A strong correlation was found between observed TCR beta diversity and the percentage of naive T cells measured by flow cytometry. Estimates of total diversity from one million sequenced T cells were regarded as lower bounds and underestimates.

On this clonotype: Its target antigen remains unknown. No base qualities exist here, and no much larger clone lies one base off it.

Between the V and J ends, shortened by 7 bases and 4 bases respectively, the junction contains 17 bases. The germline V gene encodes CDR1 KGHDR and CDR2 SFDVKD. The CDR3 starts with the cysteine, ends with the phenylalanine, and has 15 residues. The entry retains the CDR3 DNA only, 45 bases that are in frame from base 1. Libraries were prepared through 5' RACE. The reads were generated on an Illumina HiSeq 2500. A second PCR of 7 to 11 cycles was run with a J-beta primer mix and a sample-barcoded 5' primer. Each TCR beta cDNA molecule received a unique molecular identifier from a template-switch 5' adaptor carrying 12 random nucleotides. Each sample yielded at least 3 million CDR3-containing paired-end reads. The Mint cDNA synthesis kit, primed by a TRBC-specific oligonucleotide, was used to synthesize first-strand cDNA from all RNA. All cDNA was treated with uracil-DNA glycosylase and then went through a first 18-cycle PCR with the universal primers M1SS and BC2_uni_R. The paper's data handling went like this. Each sample was normalized by randomly selecting 1 million high-quality reads, each carrying a distinct molecular identifier. Instead of being binned into consensus sequences, reads that shared molecular identifiers were thrown out. MiTCR, set to a Q25 quality threshold and the strictest error-elimination algorithm, was used for CDR3 identification, clonotype clustering and error correction. A nonparametric unseen species model using Euler transformation provided a lower-bound estimate of total TCR beta diversity. The public sequencing data were trimmed at Q25 with fastp and processed into clonotypes with MiXCR by TCRdb, which kept only in-frame beta chains. Each CDR3 protein gets just one entry, which takes the most common genes and DNA from the rows behind it. TCRdb's processing, not the authors', yielded these V and J calls. In all, the sample holds over 600,000 distinct CDR3 sequences, and 56% of those were seen once. Around 24% of the sample comes from the top ten.

The donors were 40 or so Caucasian individuals from Russia, aged roughly 6 to 100 years, who were systemically healthy. About 10 milliliters of peripheral blood were collected from each donor into EDTA-treated Vacutainer tubes. PBMCs were isolated by Ficoll-Paque density-gradient centrifugation, with at least 7 million obtained per sample. Trizol reagent was used to extract total RNA from the PBMCs, yielding at least 6 micrograms per sample. Naive CD45RAhigh/CD27high T cell percentages were measured by flow cytometry on a PBMC aliquot from every donor. Rearrangement joined TRBV24-1 to TRBJ2-3, and perhaps TRBD1 as D gene, on 6 matching bases. The clonotype was recovered from a man aged 40-55 years in good health. Specimen: blood. The nucleotide sequence is given as TGTGCCACCAGCCGCGGACAGACAAACGCAGATACGCAGTATTTT. This translates into CATSRGQTNADTQYF.